The clone carrying this T cell receptor (beta chain) was found once. The same CDR3 arises from other DNA sequences in this sample as well. The naive CD8 population came from CD45RO-negative cells selected for CCR7, without terminally differentiated effector memory CD45RA+ cells. This sample was taken from a study of shared clonotypes between healthy human individuals. Method: immunoSEQ multiplex PCR; TCRdb's copy keeps in-frame clones and lacks some. The sample yields about 2,100,000 clones, 93% seen once. Germline V lookup: CDR1 SGHDT, CDR2 YYEEEE. V was trimmed by 2 bases and J by 3 bases, leaving 9 bases between them. This CDR3 region has 13 residues.

The rearrangement joins TRBV5-6 to TRBJ2-7, with a possible D match to TRBD2 (5 bases). The sequence was collected from a man aged 18 to 30 in good health. Some clones in this sample may be carry-over from other donors' samples. The source material was naive CD8+ T cells from PBMCs. Here the CDR3 reads CASSFPGSYEQYF. CDR3 sequence (DNA): TGTGCCAGCAGCTTCCCGGGGAGCTACGAGCAGTACTTC.